One and the same sample provided the 22 T cell receptor beta chains below, sequenced in a study of blood T cell repertoires in COVID-19. Profiled with immunoSEQ multiplex PCR; TCRdb holds only in-frame clones, not every one. The table lists approximately 13,000 clones, about 80% of them singletons. Source material: peripheral blood. The receptors were gathered from a man aged 70 or older with acute or convalescent COVID-19.

This clone has only a few counts. The chain uses TRBV5-1 and TRBJ2-5; 9 bases are shared with TRBD2. The CDR3 length is 17 residues. Germline V gene sequence: CDR1 SGHRS, CDR2 YFSETQ. V was pared by 0 bases and J by 8 bases, with 14 bases of the junction left unmatched. The DNA for the CDR3 is TGCGCCAGCAGCTTGGAGGGGACTAGCCCCTCGAGAGGAACCCAGTACTTC. Protein sequence: CASSLEGTSPSRGTQYF.

V usage is TRBV6-2 or TRBV6-3 and J usage is TRBJ1-1; D unresolved. The V end lost 4 bases, the J end lost 11 bases, and 14 bases lay between the germline ends. This CDR3 is 12 amino acids long. Germline CDR1 and CDR2: MNHEY and SVGEGT. The CDR3 sequence: CASSLTAYSAFF. The CDR3 DNA reads as TGTGCCAGCAGTTTGACTGCTTATAGTGCTTTCTTT.

This sequence joins TRBV6-4 and TRBJ2-3; the match to TRBD2 covers 7 bases. Germline CDR1 is MRHNA and CDR2 is SNTAGT. The V segment lost 2 bases and the J segment 2 bases; nucleotides outside the gene matches: 4. The CDR3 is 15 amino acids. CDR3 protein: CASSDGGTNTDTQYF. The CDR3 coding sequence is TGTGCCAGCAGTGACGGAGGGACTAACACAGATACGCAGTATTTT.

The CDR3 nucleotides read TGTGCCAGCCAGGGACTAGCGGGGGGTAGTCGGGATACGCAGTATTTT. This codes for CASQGLAGGSRDTQYF. The chain joins TRBV6-6 to TRBJ2-3; the match to TRBD2 covers 15 bases. Germline CDR1 and CDR2: MNHNY and SVGAGI (reference sequence). Unmatched junction bases numbered 9, after V lost 8 bases and J lost 6 bases. The CDR3 is 16 amino acids.

In DNA form, the CDR3 reads TGTGCCAGCAGCGCCGGTACCTCTGGAAACACCATATATTTT. Translating it yields CASSAGTSGNTIYF. V gene TRBV9 combines with J gene TRBJ1-3; no definite D call. Germline lookup yields CDR1 SGDLS and CDR2 YYNGEE. V was cut by 3 bases and J by 0 bases, with 7 bases left in between. The CDR3 runs to 14 residues.

The V and J genes are TRBV7-8 and TRBJ1-4; 9 bases agree with TRBD1. CDR1 SGHVS and CDR2 FQNEAQ come from the germline V gene. This CDR3 region has 15 residues. V shed 0 bases, J shed 5 bases, and the junction held 1 base outside the gene matches. The DNA of the CDR3 is TGTGCCAGCAGCTTAGCTGGACAGGGGAATGAAAAACTGTTTTTT. It yields the protein CASSLAGQGNEKLFF.

V gene TRBV4-1 combines with J gene TRBJ1-2; a possible D gene is TRBD1 (6 bases). The germline V gene has CDR1 MGHRA and CDR2 YSYEKL. CDR3 length: 13 amino acids. Trimming shortened V by 4 bases and J by 8 bases, and 14 bases separated the two germline ends. The CDR3 loop reads CASSPMGARGYTF. For the CDR3, the DNA is TGCGCCAGCAGCCCTATGGGGGCGCGGGGCTACACCTTC.

J is TRBJ2-2 and V is TRBV27, with D tentatively TRBD2 (6 bases). Germline V gene sequence: CDR1 MNHEY, CDR2 SMNVEV (reference sequence). The CDR3 is 15 residues long. Between the trimmed V and J ends, which lost 5 bases and 0 bases, there was a span of 10 bases. The CDR3 loop is CASSPVAANTGELFF. The CDR3 DNA sequence: TGTGCCAGCAGTCCAGTAGCGGCGAACACCGGGGAGCTGTTTTTT.

V gene TRBV7-8 combines with J gene TRBJ1-4; 8 nucleotides agree with TRBD1. V trimming: 4 bases; J trimming: 11 bases; junction bases outside the gene matches: 15. CDR3 size: 16 residues. Germline loops: CDR1 SGHVS, CDR2 FQNEAQ. In nucleotides, the CDR3 is TGTGCCAGCAGCTCATTATCCGGGACAGGTTTGCGGAAACTGTTTTTT. It codes for CASSSLSGTGLRKLFF.

The chain is built from TRBV7-3 and TRBJ2-2; possible D gene TRBD1, 5 bases. The CDR3 is 14 residues long. Germline values: CDR1 SGHTA, CDR2 FQGTGA. Trimming left V 2 bases short and J 3 bases short, with 7 bases between. The CDR3: CASSLVGDTGELFF. The CDR3 DNA is TGTGCCAGCAGCTTAGTAGGGGACACCGGGGAGCTGTTTTTT. Looking up the rest from reference TRBV7-3 and TRBJ2-2 gives the full variable domain: GAGVSQTPSNKVTEKGKYVELRCDPISGHTALYWYRQSLGQGPEFLIYFQGTGAADDSGLPNDRFFAVRPEGSVSTLKIQRTERGDSAVYLCASSLVGDTGELFFGEGSRLTVL.

The CDR3 DNA is TGTGCCAGCAGCCATGGCGGGCTAGCGGGGATGGAGACCCAGTACTTC. Its protein product is CASSHGGLAGMETQYF. V is TRBV3-1 (or the pseudogene TRBV3-2) and J is TRBJ2-5; 9 bases are shared with TRBD2. This CDR3 spans 16 amino acids. Germline CDR1 is LGHDT and CDR2 is YNNKEL (reference sequence). V dropped 3 bases and J dropped 5; count of bases not matched to a gene: 10.

There are a few counts of this clone. The chain joins TRBV10-1 to TRBJ1-1; D gene uncertain. Germline values: CDR1 WNHNN, CDR2 SYGVQD (reference sequence). V was pared by 3 bases and J by 4 bases, with 9 bases between. The length of the CDR3 is 13 residues. CDR3 region: CASSELRGTEAFF. CDR3 bases: TGCGCCAGCAGTGAATTGAGAGGCACTGAAGCTTTCTTT.

This clone was observed a single time. The chain combines TRBV5-4 with TRBJ2-7; 9 bases map to TRBD1. CDR1 and CDR2 (germline): SGHNT, YYREEE (reference sequence). The ends lost 5 bases at V and 5 bases at J; junction bases unmatched: 8. This CDR3 is built from 14 residues. The DNA for the CDR3 is TGTGCCAGCAGTTCAACAGGGGGCATTGACGAGCAGTACTTC. Protein sequence: CASSSTGGIDEQYF.

This sequence joins TRBV4-2 and TRBJ2-1; D might be TRBD1 (5 bases). The CDR3 spans 14 residues. V was shortened by 0 bases and J by 7 bases, with 10 bases between the two germline ends. Germline lookup yields CDR1 LGHNA and CDR2 YNFKEQ. The CDR3 reads CASSQDPRENEQFF. CDR3 bases: TGTGCCAGCAGCCAAGATCCCAGGGAAAATGAGCAGTTCTTC.

The V and J genes are TRBV4-3 and TRBJ2-7; 9 bases agree with TRBD2. J lost 2 bases, V lost 2 bases, and 4 bases had no gene match. The CDR3 spans 15 residues. Germline CDR1 is LGHNA and CDR2 is YSLEER. The CDR3, as DNA: TGCGCCAGCAGCCAACTAGCGGGGCCTCCCTACGAGCAGTACTTC. Protein product: CASSQLAGPPYEQYF.

The rearrangement uses TRBV6-6 and TRBJ2-3; 7 nucleotides match TRBD2. The CDR3 loop spans 15 amino acids. The V and J ends lost 7 bases and 3 bases, in that order; junction bases with no gene match: 10. CDR1 and CDR2 (germline): MNHNY, SVGAGI (reference sequence). In DNA, the CDR3 is TGTGCCAGCACCCAATGGGGCGGGGGAACAGATACGCAGTATTTT. Its protein product is CASTQWGGGTDTQYF.

The rearrangement links TRBV30 to TRBJ1-6; 7 bases align to TRBD1. Trimming removed 2 bases from V and 10 bases from J; junction bases left unmatched: 8. The CDR3 is made up of 14 amino acids. Germline V gene lookup returns CDR1 GTSNPN and CDR2 SVGIG (reference sequence). CDR3 DNA sequence: TGTGCCTGGAGTCCTGGGACAGTAGGATCACCCCTCCACTTT. Translated: CAWSPGTVGSPLHF.

This chain joins TRBV5-4 and TRBJ1-6; a possible D gene is TRBD1 (6 bases). Trimming took 2 bases from V and 7 from J, leaving 13 bases between them. Germline V gives CDR1 SGHNT, CDR2 YYREEE (reference sequence). This CDR3 contains 15 residues. The CDR3 nucleotides read TGTGCCAGCAGCTTTATGGGACAAAACAATTCACCCCTCCACTTT. Residues: CASSFMGQNNSPLHF.

The table lists this clone with a few counts. Other nucleotide sequences from this sample produce the same CDR3. J is TRBJ2-7 and V is TRBV25-1, with 8 bases identical to TRBD1. Trimming took 4 bases from V and 3 from J; bases not matched to a gene: 2. Germline loops: CDR1 MGHDK, CDR2 SYGVNS. The length of the CDR3 is 13 residues. The CDR3 region has the DNA TGTGCCAGCAGTGTCGGGACAGGCTACGAGCAGTACTTC. Its protein product is CASSVGTGYEQYF.

This clone has a single count. V is TRBV3-1 (or the pseudogene TRBV3-2) and J is TRBJ2-1; the match to TRBD2 covers 7 bases. The germline CDR1 and CDR2 sequences are LGHDT and YNNKEL (reference sequence). This CDR3 comprises 13 residues. Losses at the gene ends were 1 base for V and 10 bases for J; bases not matched to a gene: 4. The CDR3 bases are TGTGCCAGCAGCCAAGTCATGGGAGGGGAGCAGTTCTTC. Translating it yields CASSQVMGGEQFF.

The V call is TRBV12-5, the J call TRBJ1-6; 7 nucleotides agree with TRBD1. Germline V gene sequence: CDR1 LGHNT, CDR2 FRNRAP. J lost 8 bases, V lost 1 base, and 14 bases had no gene match. The CDR3 covers 18 residues. Here the CDR3 DNA reads TGTGCTAGTGGTTTGGCCTTAACATTACAGGGGAGTGATTCACCCCTCCACTTT. It is translated as CASGLALTLQGSDSPLHF.

The chain employs TRBV3-1 (or the pseudogene TRBV3-2) and TRBJ2-6, with D possibly TRBD2 on 6 matching bases. Trimming left V 6 bases short and J 3 bases short, with 12 bases between. Per the germline V gene, CDR1 is LGHDT and CDR2 is YNNKEL (reference sequence). The CDR3 is 15 amino acids. The CDR3 coding sequence is TGTGCCAGCAGTCCTAGGCGGGGTGGGGCCAACGTCCTGACTTTC. Protein product: CASSPRRGGANVLTF.